These 7 T cell receptor beta chains were sequenced from one sample in a study of technical replicates of blood from a few donors. Measured with immunoSEQ multiplex PCR; TCRdb has only the in-frame clones, and not every one. This sample carries about 85,000 clones, around 94% of them seen once, and the ten largest clones take 0.25% to 0.3%. Sequenced material: T cells isolated from PBMCs. The origin of the receptors is a human donor in good health.

J is TRBJ2-1 and V is TRBV7-8, with a weak D call TRBD1 (6 bases). The CDR3 runs to 17 residues. Between the trimmed V and J ends, which lost 5 bases and 9 bases, there was a span of 26 bases. The germline CDR1 and CDR2 sequences are SGHVS and FQNEAQ. Here the CDR3 DNA reads TGTGCCAGCAGCCCACGTAGAGGGGGTCGGACAGACACTGAGCAGTTCTTC. Its protein product is CASSPRRGGRTDTEQFF.

The J gene is TRBJ2-7, the V gene TRBV19, with 8 bases that match TRBD1. Germline V lookup: CDR1 LNHDA, CDR2 SQIVND (reference sequence). The CDR3 sequence is 14 residues long. V shed 3 bases, J shed 6 bases, and the junction held 7 bases outside the gene matches. The CDR3 sequence is CASSIAQGAPEQYF. DNA for the CDR3: TGTGCCAGTAGTATCGCCCAGGGGGCGCCCGAGCAGTACTTC.

The chain has TRBV30 and TRBJ1-5, with D maybe TRBD1 (5 bases). V shed 0 bases and J shed 5 bases, with 11 bases lying between them. CDR1 is GTSNPN and CDR2 is SVGIG in the germline V gene (reference sequence). The length of the CDR3 is 14 residues. The CDR3 coding sequence is TGTGCCTGGAGTGTTAGGGGTTCGGATCAGCCCCAGCATTTT. It codes for CAWSVRGSDQPQHF.

The chain combines TRBV30 with TRBJ1-1; no definite D call. Trimming removed 0 bases from V and 0 bases from J, with 5 bases in between. CDR1 is GTSNPN, CDR2 SVGIG, per germline (reference sequence). This CDR3 is 13 amino acids long. Here the CDR3 reads CAWSVTVNTEAFF. The CDR3 DNA reads TGTGCCTGGAGTGTAACAGTGAACACTGAAGCTTTCTTT. The entire variable domain, with the rest obtained from reference TRBV30 and TRBJ1-1, is as follows: SQTIHQWPATLVQPVGSPLSLECTVEGTSNPNLYWYRQAAGRGLQLLFYSVGIGQISSEVPQNLSASRPQDRQFILSSKKLLLSDSGFYLCAWSVTVNTEAFFGQGTRLTVV.

The chain joins TRBV5-5 to TRBJ2-7; tentative D call: TRBD2 (6 bases). Trimming removed 3 bases from V and 6 bases from J, with 7 bases in between. CDR1 is SGHKS, CDR2 YYEKEE, per germline (reference sequence). The CDR3 contains 11 residues. The CDR3 here is CASSSTSEQYF. The CDR3 nucleotides are TGTGCCAGCAGCTCGACTAGCGAGCAGTACTTC. Full variable domain (outside the CDR3, taken from reference TRBV5-5 and TRBJ2-7): DAGVTQSPTHLIKTRGQQVTLRCSPISGHKSVSWYQQVLGQGPQFIFQYYEKEERGRGNFPDRFSARQFPNYSSELNVNALLLGDSALYLCASSSTSEQYFGPGTRLTVT.

This clone was seen more than once but under ten times. The V call is TRBV28, the J call TRBJ1-1, with TRBD1 matching over 7 bases. V gave up 8 bases and J gave up 2 bases; unmatched junction bases: 5. Germline CDR1 reads MDHEN; CDR2 reads SYDVKM. The CDR3 is 13 amino acids. For the CDR3, the DNA is TGTGCCAGCTACAGGGGCGATAACACTGAAGCTTTCTTT. Encoded protein: CASYRGDNTEAFF.

The rearrangement joins TRBV19 to TRBJ2-1; 12 bases align to TRBD2. V shed 5 bases, J shed 2 bases, and the junction held 7 bases outside the gene matches. This CDR3 contains 17 residues. Germline-derived CDR1 and CDR2 are LNHDA and SQIVND (reference sequence). The CDR3 spells CASSFASGRGAYNEQFF. The CDR3 nucleotides read TGTGCCAGTAGTTTCGCTAGCGGGAGGGGCGCCTACAATGAGCAGTTCTTC. Based on the CDR3 plus reference TRBV19 and TRBJ2-1, the full variable domain is DGGITQSPKYLFRKEGQNVTLSCEQNLNHDAMYWYRQDPGQGLRLIYYSQIVNDFQKGDIAEGYSVSREKKESFPLTVTSAQKNPTAFYLCASSFASGRGAYNEQFFGPGTRLTVL.